Given below is one T cell receptor (beta chain) in context. The CDR3 runs 14 residues. CDR1 and CDR2 from the germline V gene are LGHNA and YSLEER. V was shortened by 3 bases and J by 5 bases, with 14 bases between the two germline ends. Here immunoSEQ multiplex PCR was the method, and the copy in TCRdb shows in-frame clones only, minus some. This table has some 70,000 clones, around 87% appearing once. The record originates from a study of technical replicates of blood from a handful of donors. The clonotype originates from a human donor in good health. Some clones in this sample may be carry-over from other donors' samples. The V call is TRBV4-3, the J call TRBJ2-7; a weak D match, TRBD2 (6 bases). Sequencing input: PBMCs. CDR3 DNA sequence: TGCGCCAGCAGCCAGGACGGGAGTGGCCACGAGCAGTACTTC. Translated, it gives CASSQDGSGHEQYF.